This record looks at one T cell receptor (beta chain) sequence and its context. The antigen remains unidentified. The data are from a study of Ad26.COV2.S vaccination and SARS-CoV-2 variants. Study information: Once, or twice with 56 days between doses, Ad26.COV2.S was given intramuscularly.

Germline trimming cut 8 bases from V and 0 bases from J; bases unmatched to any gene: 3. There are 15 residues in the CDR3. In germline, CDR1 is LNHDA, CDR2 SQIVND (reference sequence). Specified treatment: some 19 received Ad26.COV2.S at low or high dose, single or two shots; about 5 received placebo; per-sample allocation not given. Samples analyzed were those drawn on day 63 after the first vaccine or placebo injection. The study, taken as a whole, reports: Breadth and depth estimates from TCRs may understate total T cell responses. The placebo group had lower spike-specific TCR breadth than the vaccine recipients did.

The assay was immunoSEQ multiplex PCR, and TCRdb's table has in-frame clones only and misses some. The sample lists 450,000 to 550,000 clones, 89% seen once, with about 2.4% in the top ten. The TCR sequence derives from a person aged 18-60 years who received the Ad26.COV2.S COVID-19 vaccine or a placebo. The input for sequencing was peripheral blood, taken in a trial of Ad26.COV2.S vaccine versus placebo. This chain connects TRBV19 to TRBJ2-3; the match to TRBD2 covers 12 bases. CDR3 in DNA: TGTGCCAGTCGACTAGCGGGGGCTAGCACAGATACGCAGTATTTT. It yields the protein CASRLAGASTDTQYF.